This TCR beta chain was sequenced for a study of beta chain features in type 1 diabetes. Overall study: The examined sorted cells totaled around 100 million across samples. Whole-study results and caveats: Fewer insertions but more deletions were seen at VDJ junctions in type 1 diabetes patients. Sampled from patients, naive, central memory and Treg TCRB repertoires appeared more similar than those sampled from healthy donors.

J gave up 2 bases and V 5 bases, and 9 bases lay outside the gene matches. Germline CDR1 and CDR2: MDHEN and SYDVKM. The CDR3 covers 17 residues. About this clone itself: The antigen is undetermined.

Based on CD45RO/CCR7/CD25/CD127/CD95/CD27, CD4+ regulatory, stem cell-like memory, naive and central memory cells were sorted. The entirety of the isolated RNA underwent reverse transcription, so expressed TCRB transcripts were sequenced. Data came from immunoSEQ multiplex PCR; TCRdb stores just in-frame clones and leaves some out. This sample has around 200,000 clones, with 10% to 15% found just once. The sequence derives from a woman younger than 30 in good health. Material for sequencing was central memory CD4+ T cells from blood. This rearrangement joins TRBV28 to TRBJ2-6; 7 bases match TRBD1. CDR3 sequence: CASSIPTGKAGANVLTF. The CDR3 region has the DNA TGTGCCAGCAGTATTCCGACAGGGAAGGCTGGGGCCAACGTCCTGACTTTC.